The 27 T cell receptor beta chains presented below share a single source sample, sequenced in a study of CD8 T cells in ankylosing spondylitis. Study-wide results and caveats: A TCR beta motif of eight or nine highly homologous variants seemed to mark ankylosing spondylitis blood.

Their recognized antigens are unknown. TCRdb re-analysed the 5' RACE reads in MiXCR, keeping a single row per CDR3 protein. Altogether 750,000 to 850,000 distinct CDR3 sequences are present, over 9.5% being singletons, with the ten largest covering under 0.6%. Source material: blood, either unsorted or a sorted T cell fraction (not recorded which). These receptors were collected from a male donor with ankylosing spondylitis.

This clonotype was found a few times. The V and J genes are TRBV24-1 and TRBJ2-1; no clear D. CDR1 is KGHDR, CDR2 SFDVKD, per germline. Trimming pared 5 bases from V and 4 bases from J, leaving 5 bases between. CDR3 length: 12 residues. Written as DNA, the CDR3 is TGTGCCACCAGTGCTCTTTACAATGAGCAGTTCTTC. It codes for CATSALYNEQFF.

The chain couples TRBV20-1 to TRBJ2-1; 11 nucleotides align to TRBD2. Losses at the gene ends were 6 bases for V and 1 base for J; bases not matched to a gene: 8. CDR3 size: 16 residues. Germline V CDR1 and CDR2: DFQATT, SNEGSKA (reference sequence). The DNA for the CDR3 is TGCAGTGCCCCCAGACTAGCGGGGTTATCCTACAATGAGCAGTTCTTC. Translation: CSAPRLAGLSYNEQFF.

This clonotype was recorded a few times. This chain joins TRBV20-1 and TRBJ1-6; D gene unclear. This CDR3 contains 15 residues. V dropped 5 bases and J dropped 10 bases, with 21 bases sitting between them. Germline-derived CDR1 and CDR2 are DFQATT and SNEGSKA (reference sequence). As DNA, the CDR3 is TGCAGTGCTTCCTTTGGACGGACTTGGGAATCACCCCTCCACTTT. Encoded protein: CSASFGRTWESPLHF.

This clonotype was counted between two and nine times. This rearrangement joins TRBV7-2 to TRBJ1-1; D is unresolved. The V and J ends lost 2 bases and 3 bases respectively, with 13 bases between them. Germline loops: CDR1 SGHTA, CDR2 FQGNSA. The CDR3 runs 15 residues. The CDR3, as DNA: TGTGCCAGCAGCTTAACTCCTGCGGGGTACACTGAAGCTTTCTTT. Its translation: CASSLTPAGYTEAFF. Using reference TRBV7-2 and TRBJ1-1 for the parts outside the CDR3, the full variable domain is GAGVSQSPSNKVTEKGKDVELRCDPISGHTALYWYRQSLGQGLEFLIYFQGNSAPDKSGLPSDRFSAERTGGSVSTLTIQRTQQEDSAVYLCASSLTPAGYTEAFFGQGTRLTVV.

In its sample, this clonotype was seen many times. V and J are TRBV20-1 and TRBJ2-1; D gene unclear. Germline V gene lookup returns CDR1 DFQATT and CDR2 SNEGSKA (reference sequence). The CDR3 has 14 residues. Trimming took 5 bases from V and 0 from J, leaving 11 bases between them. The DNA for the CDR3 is TGCAGTGCTGCGAACCGGATCTCCTACAATGAGCAGTTCTTC. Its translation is CSAANRISYNEQFF.

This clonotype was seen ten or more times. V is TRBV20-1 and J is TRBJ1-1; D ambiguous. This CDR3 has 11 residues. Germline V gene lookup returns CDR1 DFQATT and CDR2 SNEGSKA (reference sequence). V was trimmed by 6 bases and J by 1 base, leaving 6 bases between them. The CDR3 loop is CSAAENTEAFF. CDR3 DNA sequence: TGCAGTGCAGCAGAGAACACTGAAGCTTTCTTT.

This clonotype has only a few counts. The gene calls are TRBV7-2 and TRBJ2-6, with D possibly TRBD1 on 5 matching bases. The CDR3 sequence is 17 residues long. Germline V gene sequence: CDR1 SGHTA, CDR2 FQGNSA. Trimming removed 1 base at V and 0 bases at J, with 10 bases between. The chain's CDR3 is CASSLGQTNSGANVLTF. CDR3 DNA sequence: TGTGCCAGCAGCTTAGGACAGACGAACTCTGGGGCCAACGTCCTGACTTTC.

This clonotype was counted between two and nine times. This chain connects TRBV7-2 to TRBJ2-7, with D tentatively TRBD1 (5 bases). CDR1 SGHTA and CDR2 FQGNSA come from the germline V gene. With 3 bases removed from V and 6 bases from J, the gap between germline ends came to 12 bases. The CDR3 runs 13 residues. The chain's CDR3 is CASSFMSTGEQYF. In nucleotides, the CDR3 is TGTGCCAGCAGCTTTATGTCAACAGGCGAGCAGTACTTC. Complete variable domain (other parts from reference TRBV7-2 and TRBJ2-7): GAGVSQSPSNKVTEKGKDVELRCDPISGHTALYWYRQSLGQGLEFLIYFQGNSAPDKSGLPSDRFSAERTGGSVSTLTIQRTQQEDSAVYLCASSFMSTGEQYFGPGTRLTVT.

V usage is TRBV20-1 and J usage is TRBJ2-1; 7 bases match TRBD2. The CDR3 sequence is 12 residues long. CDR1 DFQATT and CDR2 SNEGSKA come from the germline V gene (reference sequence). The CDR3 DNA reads TGCAGGGCGGGAGCCCCCTACAATGAGCAGTTCTTC. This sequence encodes CRAGAPYNEQFF.

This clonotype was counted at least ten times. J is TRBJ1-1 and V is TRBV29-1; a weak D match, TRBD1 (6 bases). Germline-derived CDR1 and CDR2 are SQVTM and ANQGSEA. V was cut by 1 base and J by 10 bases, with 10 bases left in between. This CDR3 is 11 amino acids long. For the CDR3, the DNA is TGCAGCGTTGAAGTTAGGGGGAGAGCTTTCTTT. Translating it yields CSVEVRGRAFF.

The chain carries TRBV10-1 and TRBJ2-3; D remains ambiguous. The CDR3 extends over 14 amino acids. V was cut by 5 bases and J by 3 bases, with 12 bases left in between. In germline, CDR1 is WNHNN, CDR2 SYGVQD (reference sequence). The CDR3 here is CASSPGAETDTQYF. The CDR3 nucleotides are TGCGCCAGCAGTCCCGGCGCGGAGACAGATACGCAGTATTTT.

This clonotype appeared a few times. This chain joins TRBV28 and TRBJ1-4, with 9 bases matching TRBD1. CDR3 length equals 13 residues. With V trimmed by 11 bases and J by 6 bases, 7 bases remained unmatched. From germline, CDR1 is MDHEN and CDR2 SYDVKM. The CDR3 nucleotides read TGTGCCGCAGTGGGACAGGGTGATGAAAAACTGTTTTTT. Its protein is CAAVGQGDEKLFF. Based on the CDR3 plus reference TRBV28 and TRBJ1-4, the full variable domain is DVKVTQSSRYLVKRTGEKVFLECVQDMDHENMFWYRQDPGLGLRLIYFSYDVKMKEKGDIPEGYSVSREKKERFSLILESASTNQTSMYLCAAVGQGDEKLFFGSGTQLSVL.

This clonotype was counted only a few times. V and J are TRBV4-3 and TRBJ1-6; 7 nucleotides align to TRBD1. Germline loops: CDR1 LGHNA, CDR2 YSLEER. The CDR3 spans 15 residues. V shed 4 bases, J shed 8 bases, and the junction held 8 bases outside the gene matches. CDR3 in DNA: TGCGCCAGCAGCCCTACCACAGGGGTTCATTCACCCCTCCACTTT. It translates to CASSPTTGVHSPLHF.

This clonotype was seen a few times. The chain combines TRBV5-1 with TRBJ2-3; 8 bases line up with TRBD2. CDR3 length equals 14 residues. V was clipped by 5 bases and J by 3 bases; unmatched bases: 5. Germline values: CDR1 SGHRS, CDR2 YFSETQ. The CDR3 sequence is CASSTSGPTDTQYF. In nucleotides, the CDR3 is TGCGCCAGCAGTACTAGCGGTCCGACAGATACGCAGTATTTT. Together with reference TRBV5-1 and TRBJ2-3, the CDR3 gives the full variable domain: KAGVTQTPRYLIKTRGQQVTLSCSPISGHRSVSWYQQTPGQGLQFLFEYFSETQRNKGNFPGRFSGRQFSNSRSEMNVSTLELGDSALYLCASSTSGPTDTQYFGPGTRLTVL.

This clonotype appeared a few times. CDR3 sequence: CASSFGATGFLDTQYF. The CDR3 DNA sequence: TGTGCCAGCAGCTTTGGGGCTACAGGGTTTTTGGATACGCAGTATTTT. The V gene is TRBV5-5, the J gene TRBJ2-3, with TRBD1 as a possible D gene (6 bases). Germline loops: CDR1 SGHKS, CDR2 YYEKEE (reference sequence). The V end lost 2 bases, the J end lost 6 bases, and 19 bases lay between the germline ends. The CDR3 covers 16 residues.

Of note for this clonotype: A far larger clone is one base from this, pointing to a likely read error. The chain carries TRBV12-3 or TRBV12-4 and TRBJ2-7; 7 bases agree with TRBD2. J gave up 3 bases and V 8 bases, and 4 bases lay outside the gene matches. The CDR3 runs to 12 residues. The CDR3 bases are TGTGCCAGCGGTTCGGGAGGCTACGAGCAGTACTTC. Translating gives CASGSGGYEQYF.

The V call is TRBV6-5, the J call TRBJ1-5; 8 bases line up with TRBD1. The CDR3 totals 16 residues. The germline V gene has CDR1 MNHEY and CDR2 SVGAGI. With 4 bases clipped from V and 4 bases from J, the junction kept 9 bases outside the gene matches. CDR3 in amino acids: CASSSNRGIGNQPQHF. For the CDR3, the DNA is TGTGCCAGCAGTTCCAACAGGGGGATAGGGAATCAGCCCCAGCATTTT.

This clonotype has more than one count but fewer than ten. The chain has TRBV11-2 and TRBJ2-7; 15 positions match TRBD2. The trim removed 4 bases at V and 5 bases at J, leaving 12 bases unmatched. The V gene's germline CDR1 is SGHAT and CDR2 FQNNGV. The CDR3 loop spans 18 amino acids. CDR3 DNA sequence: TGTGCCAGCAGCTCCGGGACTAGCGGGGGGTTCGGGATCGACGAGCAGTACTTC. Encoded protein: CASSSGTSGGFGIDEQYF.

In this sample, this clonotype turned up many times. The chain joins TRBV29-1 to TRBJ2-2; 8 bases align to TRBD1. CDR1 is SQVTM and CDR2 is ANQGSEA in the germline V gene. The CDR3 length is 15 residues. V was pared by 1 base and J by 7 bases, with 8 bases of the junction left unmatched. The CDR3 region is CSVEGRGRGLGELFF. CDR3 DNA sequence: TGCAGCGTTGAAGGCCGGGGCAGGGGGCTCGGGGAGCTGTTTTTT.

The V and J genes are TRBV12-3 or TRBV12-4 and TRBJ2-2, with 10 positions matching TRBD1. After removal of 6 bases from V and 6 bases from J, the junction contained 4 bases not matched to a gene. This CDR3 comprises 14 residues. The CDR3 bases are TGTGCCAGCAGGGGACAGGGGAGAGCCGGGGAGCTGTTTTTT. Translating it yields CASRGQGRAGELFF.

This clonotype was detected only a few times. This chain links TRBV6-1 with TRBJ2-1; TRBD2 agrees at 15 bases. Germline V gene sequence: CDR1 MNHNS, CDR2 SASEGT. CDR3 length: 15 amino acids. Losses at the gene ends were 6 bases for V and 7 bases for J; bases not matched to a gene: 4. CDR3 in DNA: TGTGCCAGCAGCCCCGGGACTAGCGGGAGGAATGAGCAGTTCTTC. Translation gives CASSPGTSGRNEQFF.

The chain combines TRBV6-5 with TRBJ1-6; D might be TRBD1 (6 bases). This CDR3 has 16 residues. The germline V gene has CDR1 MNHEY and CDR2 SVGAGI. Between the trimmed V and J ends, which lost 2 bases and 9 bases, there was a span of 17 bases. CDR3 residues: CASSYPRGGYGSPLHF. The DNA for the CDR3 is TGTGCCAGCAGTTACCCCCGGGGGGGCTACGGTTCACCCCTCCACTTT.

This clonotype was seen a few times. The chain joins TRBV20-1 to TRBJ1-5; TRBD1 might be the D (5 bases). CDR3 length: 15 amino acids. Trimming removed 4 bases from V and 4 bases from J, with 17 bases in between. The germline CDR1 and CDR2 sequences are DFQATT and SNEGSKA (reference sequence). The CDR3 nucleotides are TGCAGTGCTAACCAAAGGGGAAAGGGGAATCAGCCCCAGCATTTT. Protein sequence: CSANQRGKGNQPQHF.

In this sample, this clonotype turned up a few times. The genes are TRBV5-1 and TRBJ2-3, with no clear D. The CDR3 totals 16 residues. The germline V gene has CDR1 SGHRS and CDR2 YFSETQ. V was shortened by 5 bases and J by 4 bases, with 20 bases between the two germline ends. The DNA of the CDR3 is TGCGCCAGCAGTCCCGACCCCTCGGGCGTTTCAGATACGCAGTATTTT. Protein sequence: CASSPDPSGVSDTQYF.

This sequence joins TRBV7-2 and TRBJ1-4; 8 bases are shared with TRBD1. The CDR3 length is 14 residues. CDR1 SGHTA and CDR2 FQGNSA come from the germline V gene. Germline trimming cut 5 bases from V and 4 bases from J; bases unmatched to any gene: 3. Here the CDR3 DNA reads TGTGCCAGCAGCACGGACAGGGTTAATGAAAAACTGTTTTTT. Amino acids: CASSTDRVNEKLFF.

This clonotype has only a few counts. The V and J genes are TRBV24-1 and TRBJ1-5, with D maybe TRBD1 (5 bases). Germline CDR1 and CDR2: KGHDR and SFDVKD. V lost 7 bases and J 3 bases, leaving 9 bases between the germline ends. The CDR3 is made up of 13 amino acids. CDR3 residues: CATRQANNQPQHF. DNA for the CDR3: TGTGCCACCAGACAGGCCAACAATCAGCCCCAGCATTTT.

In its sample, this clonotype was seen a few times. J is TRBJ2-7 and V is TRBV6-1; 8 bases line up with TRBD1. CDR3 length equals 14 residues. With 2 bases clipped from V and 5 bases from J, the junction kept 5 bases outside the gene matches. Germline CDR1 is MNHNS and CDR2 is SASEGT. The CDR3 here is CASSEQGAGDEQYF. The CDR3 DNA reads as TGTGCCAGCAGTGAACAGGGGGCCGGGGACGAGCAGTACTTC.